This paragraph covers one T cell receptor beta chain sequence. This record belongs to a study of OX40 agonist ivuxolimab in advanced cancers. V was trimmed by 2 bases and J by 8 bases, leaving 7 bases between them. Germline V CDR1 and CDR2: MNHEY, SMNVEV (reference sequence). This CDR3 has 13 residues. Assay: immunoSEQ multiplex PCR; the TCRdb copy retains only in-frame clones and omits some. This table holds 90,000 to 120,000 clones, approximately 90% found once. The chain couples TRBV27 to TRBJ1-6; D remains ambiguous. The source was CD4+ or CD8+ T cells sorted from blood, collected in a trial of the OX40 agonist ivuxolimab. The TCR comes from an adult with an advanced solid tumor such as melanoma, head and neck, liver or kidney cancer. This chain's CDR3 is CASSLQTYSPLHF. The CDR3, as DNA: TGTGCCAGCAGTTTACAGACCTATTCACCCCTCCACTTT.